The present TCR beta chain was sequenced within a study of blood T cell repertoires in COVID-19. Overall study: Sources were T cells, B-cell-depleted T cells, or PBMCs; the material itself was cDNA or gDNA.

The method was immunoSEQ multiplex PCR; TCRdb's version includes in-frame clones alone and lacks a portion of them. The sample lists some 18,000 clones, approximately 91% seen once, with more than 9.5% in the top ten. There are 15 residues in the CDR3. From germline, CDR1 is SGHTA and CDR2 FQGNSA. Trimming took off 3 bases at V and 9 bases at J, with 18 bases between the two ends. The receptor comes from a human donor in a cohort sampled during active COVID-19. J is TRBJ2-1 and V is TRBV7-2; possibly TRBD2 for D (5 bases). Source material: peripheral blood. The CDR3 region has the DNA TGTGCCAGCAGCTTCGGAACGAGGGAGTGGGGTGAGCAGTTCTTC. It yields the protein CASSFGTREWGEQFF.